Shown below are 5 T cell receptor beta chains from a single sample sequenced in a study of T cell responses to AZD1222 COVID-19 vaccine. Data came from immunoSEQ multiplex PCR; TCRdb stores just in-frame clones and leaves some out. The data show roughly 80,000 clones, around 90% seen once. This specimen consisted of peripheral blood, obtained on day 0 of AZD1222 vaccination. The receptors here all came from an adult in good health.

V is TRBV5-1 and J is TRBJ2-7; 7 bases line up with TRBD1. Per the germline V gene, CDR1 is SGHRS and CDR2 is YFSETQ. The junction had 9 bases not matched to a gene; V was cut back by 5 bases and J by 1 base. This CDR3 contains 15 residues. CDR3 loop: CASRQGDSSSYEQYF. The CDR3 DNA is TGCGCCAGCAGGCAGGGGGACAGCTCGTCCTACGAGCAGTACTTC.

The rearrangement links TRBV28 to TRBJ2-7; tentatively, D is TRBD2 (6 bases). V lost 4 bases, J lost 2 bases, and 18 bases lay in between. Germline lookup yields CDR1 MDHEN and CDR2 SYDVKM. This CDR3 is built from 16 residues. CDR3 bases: TGTGCCAGCAGTTACCCCCCTGCCGGGAGCGCCTACGAGCAGTACTTC. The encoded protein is CASSYPPAGSAYEQYF.

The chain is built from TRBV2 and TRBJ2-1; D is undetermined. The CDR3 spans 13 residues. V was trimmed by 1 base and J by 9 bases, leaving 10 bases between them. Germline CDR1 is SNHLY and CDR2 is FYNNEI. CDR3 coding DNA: TGTGCCAGCAGTGAAGAGGTAGGCGGTGAGCAGTTCTTC. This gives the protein CASSEEVGGEQFF.

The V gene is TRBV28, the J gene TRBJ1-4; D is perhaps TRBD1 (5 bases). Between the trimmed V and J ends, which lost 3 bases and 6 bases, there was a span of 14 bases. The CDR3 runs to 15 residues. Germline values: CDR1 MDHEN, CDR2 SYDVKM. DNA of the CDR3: TGTGCCAGCAGTTTGGGGGGGACCACCCATGAAAAACTGTTTTTT. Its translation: CASSLGGTTHEKLFF.

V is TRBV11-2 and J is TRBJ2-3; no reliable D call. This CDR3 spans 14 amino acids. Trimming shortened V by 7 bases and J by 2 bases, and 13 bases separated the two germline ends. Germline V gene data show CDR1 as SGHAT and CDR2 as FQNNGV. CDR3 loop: CASTETTTTDTQYF. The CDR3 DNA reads TGTGCCAGCACGGAAACCACCACCACAGATACGCAGTATTTT.